These 10 T cell receptor beta chains came from one sample sequenced in a study of T cell responses to AZD1222 COVID-19 vaccine. Sequencing was performed with immunoSEQ multiplex PCR; in TCRdb, only in-frame clones are kept and a portion is missing. The sample contains more than 85,000 clones, 85% to 95% of which appear only once. The sequences come from peripheral blood, collected 28 days after the second AZD1222 dose. The receptors originated from an adult who received the AZD1222 COVID-19 vaccine.

V and J are TRBV4-1 and TRBJ1-2; 10 nucleotides align to TRBD1. CDR1 and CDR2 (germline): MGHRA, YSYEKL. Germline trimming cut 4 bases from V and 2 bases from J; bases unmatched to any gene: 19. The CDR3 is 20 amino acids. CDR3 in DNA: TGCGCCAGCAGCCGCCTAGACAGGGGGCCCAAATTCACTACCAACTATGGCTACACCTTC. Protein product: CASSRLDRGPKFTTNYGYTF.

The V and J genes are TRBV10-1 and TRBJ1-2, with a weak D call TRBD1 (5 bases). The CDR3 is 12 residues long. The V gene lost 7 bases and the J gene lost 2 bases, with 8 bases spanning the gap. The germline V gene has CDR1 WNHNN and CDR2 SYGVQD (reference sequence). CDR3 DNA: TGCGCCAGCAAGCGACAGAACTATGGCTACACCTTC. Translated, it gives CASKRQNYGYTF.

V is TRBV6-5 and J is TRBJ1-6, with D unresolved. Germline V gives CDR1 MNHEY, CDR2 SVGAGI. With 7 bases removed from V and 7 bases from J, the gap between germline ends came to 8 bases. There are 12 residues in the CDR3. The CDR3 nucleotides read TGTGCCAGCAAAGACTGGAATTCACCCCTCCACTTT. Translated: CASKDWNSPLHF.

This clone was detected once. This chain joins TRBV27 and TRBJ2-7; a possible D gene is TRBD1 (5 bases). Germline V gene sequence: CDR1 MNHEY, CDR2 SMNVEV (reference sequence). V was trimmed by 6 bases and J by 5 bases, leaving 14 bases between them. The CDR3 runs to 13 residues. The CDR3 sequence: CASSYQGTDEQYF. The CDR3 DNA sequence: TGTGCCAGCAGCTACCAGGGTACCGACGAGCAGTACTTC.

This clone came up once. The rearrangement links TRBV5-5 to TRBJ1-5; 8 nucleotides agree with TRBD1. The CDR3 loop spans 14 amino acids. Germline values: CDR1 SGHKS, CDR2 YYEKEE (reference sequence). Germline trimming cut 4 bases from V and 4 bases from J; bases unmatched to any gene: 4. The DNA for the CDR3 is TGTGCCAGCAGCCGACAGGGGCTGAATCAGCCCCAGCATTTT. Its protein product is CASSRQGLNQPQHF.

The CDR3 DNA follows: TGTGCCAGCAGCCAAATTAGCGGGGGGTCCGGGGAGCTGTTTTTT. Its translation is CASSQISGGSGELFF. V usage is TRBV3-1 (or the pseudogene TRBV3-2) and J usage is TRBJ2-2; 10 bases map to TRBD2. Germline V gene lookup returns CDR1 LGHDT and CDR2 YNNKEL (reference sequence). V gave up 2 bases and J gave up 6 bases; unmatched junction bases: 3. This CDR3 contains 15 residues.

This sequence joins TRBV28 and TRBJ1-5; 7 nucleotides match TRBD1. V lost 10 bases, J lost 7 bases, and 7 bases stayed unmatched. The CDR3 runs to 12 residues. The germline V gene has CDR1 MDHEN and CDR2 SYDVKM. The CDR3 DNA sequence: TGTGCCAACTCAGGGGGTAGCCAGCCCCAGCATTTT. It translates to CANSGGSQPQHF.

CDR3 bases: TGTGCCAGCAGCTCACCCTTGGCAGGAGGTTTAGGCGGAGCTTTCTTT. Translated, it gives CASSSPLAGGLGGAFF. The chain carries TRBV4-2 and TRBJ1-1; no clear D gene. Between the trimmed V and J ends, which lost 5 bases and 10 bases, there was a span of 26 bases. Per the germline V gene, CDR1 is LGHNA and CDR2 is YNFKEQ. There are 16 residues in the CDR3.

The V call is TRBV6-5, the J call TRBJ2-3, with TRBD1 matching 10 bases. The CDR3 is 13 residues long. The V gene end was trimmed by 9 bases and the J gene end by 2 bases; junction bases not matched to a gene: 2. From germline, CDR1 is MNHEY and CDR2 SVGAGI. The CDR3 reads CARGTGDTDTQYF. The CDR3 DNA follows: TGTGCCAGAGGGACAGGGGACACAGATACGCAGTATTTT.

This clone is a singleton in its sample. The DNA for the CDR3 is TGTGCCAGCAGTTACTTGAAGTGGGTTTCTGGAAACACCATATATTTT. Amino acid sequence: CASSYLKWVSGNTIYF. The V gene is TRBV2, the J gene TRBJ1-3, with no clear D. From germline, CDR1 is SNHLY and CDR2 FYNNEI. Trimming removed 5 bases at V and 1 base at J, with 15 bases between. This CDR3 comprises 16 residues. Filled out from reference TRBV2 and TRBJ1-3, the complete variable domain reads EPEVTQTPSHQVTQMGQEVILRCVPISNHLYFYWYRQILGQKVEFLVSFYNNEISEKSEIFDDQFSVERPDGSNFTLKIRSTKLEDSAMYFCASSYLKWVSGNTIYFGEGSWLTVV.